This T cell receptor beta chain was identified in a study of blood T cells in healthy people across ages. Per germline, CDR1 SGHTA and CDR2 FQGNSA. The CDR3 sequence is 13 residues long. V was trimmed by 6 bases and J by 2 bases, leaving 10 bases between them. A second about 7 to 11 cycle PCR used barcoded and J-beta primers. Via MiXCR, TCRdb re-called the 5' RACE reads, giving one row per CDR3 protein. The table shows roughly 900,000 distinct CDR3 sequences, with about 28% occurring only once. This clonotype was recorded at least ten times. This clonotype was obtained from a woman older than 75 in good health. Specimen: blood. The V and J genes are TRBV7-2 and TRBJ1-1; TRBD1 might be the D (5 bases). CDR3 nucleotide sequence: TGTGCCAGCAGACGCGGGGCAAACACTGAAGCTTTCTTT. Translation gives CASRRGANTEAFF.